Listed here is a single T cell receptor (beta chain). Some clones are missing from TCRdb's copy, which holds only in-frame ones; the method was immunoSEQ multiplex PCR. The sample records 700,000 or so clones, around 85% being singletons. This specimen belongs to a study of shared T cell receptors in the human thymus. The CDR3 sequence is 18 residues long. V shed 1 base and J 0 bases; nucleotides not matched to a gene: 10. Germline loops: CDR1 SEHNR, CDR2 FQNEAQ (reference sequence). These same records also appear under a second study, on human thymus T cells. That study adds: It was from resections taken during corrective heart surgery that the thymus tissue came. Repertoires sampled from thymus and blood appeared biased in V and J gene usage.

This TCR derives from a girl in the first two years of life with a congenital heart defect. The sample taken for sequencing was thymocytes. The gene calls are TRBV7-9 and TRBJ1-1; TRBD1 aligns across 8 bases. CDR3 region: CASSLGRGTGIMNTEAFF. In DNA form, the CDR3 reads TGTGCCAGCAGCTTAGGGCGGGGGACAGGAATAATGAACACTGAAGCTTTCTTT.